Presented here are 19 T cell receptor beta chains from one specimen sequenced in a study of identical twins. MiXCR, applied by TCRdb to the 5' RACE reads, yields one record per CDR3 protein. This table has 1.5 million to 2 million distinct CDR3 sequences, around 29% appearing once. Sequenced: cord blood. The receptors originated from a newborn girl in good health.

The J gene is TRBJ2-1, the V gene TRBV20-1, with 11 bases lining up with TRBD2. The V and J ends lost 4 bases and 8 bases, in that order; junction bases with no gene match: 7. Germline values: CDR1 DFQATT, CDR2 SNEGSKA (reference sequence). The CDR3 has 14 amino acids. This chain's CDR3 is CSATSGGPRYEQFF. The CDR3 region has the DNA TGCAGTGCTACTAGCGGGGGGCCCCGGTATGAGCAGTTCTTC.

For this clonotype: The junction and the germline gene differ at one end; a read error may be behind it. In DNA form, the CDR3 reads TGCGCCAGCAGCTTGGGTGGACCTAATGGAAAACTGTTTTTT. Amino acids: CASSLGGPNGKLFF. This sequence joins TRBV5-1 and TRBJ1-4, with D unclear. Looked up from germline, CDR1 is SGHRS and CDR2 is YFSETQ. This CDR3 is built from 14 residues.

V gene TRBV19 combines with J gene TRBJ1-1, with TRBD1 as a possible D gene (6 bases). V shed 4 bases and J shed 3 bases, with 12 bases lying between them. Germline V gene sequence: CDR1 LNHDA, CDR2 SQIVND (reference sequence). This CDR3 spans 14 amino acids. This CDR3 is CASSKGWTDTEAFF. For the CDR3, the DNA is TGTGCCAGTAGTAAGGGTTGGACAGACACTGAAGCTTTCTTT.

As DNA, the CDR3 is TGTGCCAGCAGCTTCCCCTCCCGGGACTATATCTCTGGGGCCAACGTCCTGACTTTC. Translated, it gives CASSFPSRDYISGANVLTF. The rearrangement joins TRBV7-9 to TRBJ2-6; 7 positions agree with TRBD2. Germline CDR1 and CDR2: SEHNR and FQNEAQ (reference sequence). The CDR3 is 19 amino acids. V dropped 3 bases and J dropped 0; count of bases not matched to a gene: 11.

This chain connects TRBV29-1 to TRBJ1-1; D is unclear. The CDR3 sequence is 13 residues long. Germline V CDR1 and CDR2: SQVTM, ANQGSEA. V lost 7 bases and J 0 bases, leaving 12 bases between the germline ends. In nucleotides, the CDR3 is TGCAGCGCATTAGAGATCATGAACACTGAAGCTTTCTTT. The encoded protein is CSALEIMNTEAFF.

There are a few counts of this clonotype. V usage is TRBV2 and J usage is TRBJ2-3; TRBD2 might be the D (6 bases). The germline V gene has CDR1 SNHLY and CDR2 FYNNEI. V was trimmed by 8 bases and J by 3 bases, leaving 12 bases between them. The CDR3 totals 13 residues. Written as DNA, the CDR3 is TGTGCCAGCGAAGGTAGCGGAACAGATACGCAGTATTTT. It translates to CASEGSGTDTQYF. The whole variable domain, filled in from reference TRBV2 and TRBJ2-3, reads EPEVTQTPSHQVTQMGQEVILRCVPISNHLYFYWYRQILGQKVEFLVSFYNNEISEKSEIFDDQFSVERPDGSNFTLKIRSTKLEDSAMYFCASEGSGTDTQYFGPGTRLTVL.

J is TRBJ1-4 and V is TRBV6-5; D possibly corresponds to TRBD1 (5 bases). V was pared by 2 bases and J by 5 bases, with 9 bases between. Germline V gene lookup returns CDR1 MNHEY and CDR2 SVGAGI. This CDR3 has 14 residues. The CDR3 DNA follows: TGTGCCAGCAGTTACCGGGGCAGGAATGAAAAACTGTTTTTT. It yields the protein CASSYRGRNEKLFF.

J is TRBJ1-2 and V is TRBV6-5; D call uncertain. This CDR3 contains 14 residues. The V end was cut by 5 bases, the J end by 8 bases, with 18 bases between. Per the germline V gene, CDR1 is MNHEY and CDR2 is SVGAGI. CDR3 sequence (DNA): TGTGCCAGCAGTCCACCGGGGAGCCTCCGGGGCTACACCTTC. It is translated as CASSPPGSLRGYTF.

This chain links TRBV20-1 with TRBJ2-1; 15 bases line up with TRBD2. Germline-derived CDR1 and CDR2 are DFQATT and SNEGSKA (reference sequence). The CDR3 runs 18 residues. The J segment lost 0 bases and the V segment lost 5 bases, leaving 8 bases of the junction unmatched. DNA of the CDR3: TGCAGTGCTCCTGGACTAGCGGGGGGGCCGAGCTCCTACAATGAGCAGTTCTTC. This sequence encodes CSAPGLAGGPSSYNEQFF.

The CDR3 loop is CASSSGGVYGYTF. CDR3 sequence (DNA): TGTGCCAGCAGTTCAGGGGGGGTCTATGGCTACACCTTC. This chain joins TRBV27 and TRBJ1-2; the match to TRBD1 covers 7 bases. This CDR3 has 13 residues. CDR1 MNHEY and CDR2 SMNVEV come from the germline V gene (reference sequence). V dropped 4 bases and J dropped 4; count of bases not matched to a gene: 3.

The V and J genes are TRBV5-6 and TRBJ2-1; TRBD1 matches at 11 bases. The assigned J gene may be wrong: the sequence end matches TRBJ2-7 better. Germline-derived CDR1 and CDR2 are SGHDT and YYEEEE. The CDR3 runs 15 residues. The CDR3 sequence is CASSRDRGIYNEQYF. CDR3 bases: TGTGCCAGCAGCCGGGACAGGGGGATCTACAATGAGCAGTACTTC.

This chain uses TRBV20-1 with TRBJ1-2, with 10 positions matching TRBD1. Germline-derived CDR1 and CDR2 are DFQATT and SNEGSKA (reference sequence). The J segment lost 6 bases and the V segment lost 6 bases, leaving 13 bases of the junction unmatched. The CDR3 is 15 residues long. CDR3 nucleotide sequence: TGCAGTGCCGGGCTCCGACAGGGGGCGAGGAATGGCTACACCTTC. This translates into CSAGLRQGARNGYTF.

The rearrangement links TRBV6-6 to TRBJ2-1; D possibly corresponds to TRBD2 (6 bases). CDR3 length equals 16 residues. Germline CDR1 reads MNHNY; CDR2 reads SVGAGI (reference sequence). Trimming pared 0 bases from V and 12 bases from J, leaving 21 bases between. The CDR3 reads CASSYSIRGGVDGQFF. As DNA, the CDR3 is TGTGCCAGCAGTTACTCGATCCGGGGCGGGGTCGATGGGCAGTTCTTC.

The gene calls are TRBV5-1 and TRBJ1-1; 8 bases match TRBD1. The CDR3 has 13 amino acids. Per germline, CDR1 SGHRS and CDR2 YFSETQ. V gave up 7 bases and J gave up 1 base; unmatched junction bases: 3. This CDR3 reads CASRQGPNTEAFF. CDR3 nucleotides: TGCGCCAGCCGACAGGGGCCGAACACTGAAGCTTTCTTT.

The rearrangement uses TRBV20-1 and TRBJ1-2; D is unclear. The CDR3 length is 13 residues. Germline CDR1 is DFQATT and CDR2 is SNEGSKA (reference sequence). V was clipped by 3 bases and J by 6 bases, with 14 bases between them. The CDR3 spells CSASPQPENGYTF. In DNA, the CDR3 is TGCAGTGCTAGTCCCCAACCTGAGAATGGCTACACCTTC.

This chain links TRBV28 with TRBJ2-7; D unclear. CDR1 MDHEN and CDR2 SYDVKM come from the germline V gene. This CDR3 contains 14 residues. Trimming shortened V by 2 bases and J by 0 bases, and 8 bases separated the two germline ends. This chain's CDR3 is CASSLSMISYEQYF. The CDR3 DNA follows: TGTGCCAGCAGTTTAAGTATGATCTCCTACGAGCAGTACTTC.

V gene TRBV5-1 combines with J gene TRBJ2-3, with D possibly being TRBD1 or TRBD2 (6 bases each). Germline values: CDR1 SGHRS, CDR2 YFSETQ. V gave up 0 bases and J gave up 5 bases, with 10 bases separating them. The CDR3 runs to 14 residues. CDR3 residues: CASSLGGAIDTQYF. The DNA of the CDR3 is TGCGCCAGCAGCTTGGGGGGGGCCATAGATACGCAGTATTTT.

The chain couples TRBV27 to TRBJ2-1; D perhaps matches TRBD2 (6 bases). The DNA end favors TRBJ2-7, so the J call may be wrong. Germline V CDR1 and CDR2: MNHEY, SMNVEV (reference sequence). The CDR3 sequence is 15 residues long. The CDR3 protein is CASSLIAVSYNEQYF. CDR3 DNA: TGTGCCAGCAGTTTAATAGCGGTATCCTACAATGAGCAGTACTTC.

The genes are TRBV27 and TRBJ1-5, with D possibly TRBD1 on 5 matching bases. The V and J ends lost 3 bases and 5 bases respectively, with 14 bases between them. CDR3 length: 15 amino acids. Per germline, CDR1 MNHEY and CDR2 SMNVEV (reference sequence). This CDR3 reads CASSFESGGDQPQHF. For the CDR3, the DNA is TGTGCCAGCAGTTTTGAGTCGGGGGGTGATCAGCCCCAGCATTTT.